Given below is one T cell receptor beta chain in context. These data belong to a study of PD-L1 blockade in urothelial cancer. Looking at the study overall: Patients' prior chemotherapy regimens numbered 0 to 3. Median T cell yield from blood was roughly 150,000.

The time point here: pretreatment peripheral blood. Patients' cancers were locally advanced or metastatic urothelial carcinomas. The CDR3 covers 12 residues. Trimming stripped 8 bases from V and 8 bases from J, with 15 bases between. Germline CDR1 is SNHLY and CDR2 is FYNNEI. Assay used: immunoSEQ multiplex PCR; TCRdb lists only in-frame clones, some missing. The sample contains tens of thousands of clones, around 84% of which appear only once. This TCR was recovered from a man aged 55 to 70 with urothelial cancer. The chain couples TRBV2 to TRBJ2-5; tentatively, D is TRBD1 (6 bases). Here the sequenced sample was PBMCs, taken around atezolizumab (anti-PD-L1) treatment. CDR3 nucleotides: TGTGCCAGCCGCCTGACAGGATTCACCCAGTACTTC. Translated: CASRLTGFTQYF.